The entry that follows covers one T cell receptor beta chain sequence. Its antigen target is currently unknown. No much larger clone is present one base from it, and per-base qualities are unavailable. This sample is drawn from a study of Ad26.COV2.S vaccination and SARS-CoV-2 variants (dated by TCRdb to the early 2020s). Background for the entire study: Donors in the vaccine arm were drawn from COV1001, a multicentre, randomized, double-blind, placebo-controlled phase I-IIa trial testing Ad26.COV2.S in healthy adults. Dosing of Ad26.COV2.S was intramuscular, at either 5x10^10 or 1x10^11 viral particles, delivered as one shot or as two shots spaced 56 days apart. Sequencing of the TCRbeta repertoire served to evaluate the specificity and breadth of SARS-CoV-2-reactive T cell receptors following Ad26.COV2.S vaccination. A total of 32 samples were included in the TCR-sequenced set, comprising about 20 Ad26.COV2.S vaccine recipients, 5 placebo recipients and 8 SARS-CoV-2 convalescent individuals. Trial participants were randomized into five groups of five, in which low-dose or high-dose Ad26.COV2.S was given once or twice, or placebo was given on both occasions. Investigators did not know the trial group allocation while performing experiments and assessing outcomes.

The research as a whole found: Compared with placebo recipients, Ad26.COV2.S recipients showed higher spike-specific TCR breadth (P = 0.0014). Non-spike TCR breadth was comparable between vaccine and placebo recipients, consistent with the vaccine containing only spike. The study was not powered to compare responses between vaccine doses or regimens. After vaccination, substantial breadth of spike-specific CD8+ and CD4+ T cell responses was reported. According to the authors, total T cell responses may have been underestimated by the TCR breadth and depth analyses.

The treatment or condition tag for this specimen amounts to: roughly 18 received Ad26.COV2.S at low or high dose, single or two shots; a few received placebo; per-sample allocation not given. For vaccine and placebo recipients, the sequenced repertoires came from samples collected on day 63 after the first injection. In Cohort 1b, 25 or so adults aged 18-55 years were enrolled at a single site in Boston, USA, between 29 July and 7 August 2020. As a vaccine, Ad26.COV2.S was a replication-incompetent adenovirus type 26 vector that expressed a prefusion-stabilized SARS-CoV-2 spike protein derived from the original Wuhan strain. The immunoSEQ Assay was used to sequence TCRbeta CDR3 regions. After extraction, genomic DNA underwent amplification by bias-controlled multiplex PCR, followed by high-throughput sequencing. The authors' pipeline ran thus. To quantify the absolute abundance of every unique TCRbeta CDR3 region, sequences were collapsed and filtered. T cell fraction was estimated by normalizing TCRbeta template counts to usable DNA, with usable DNA measured through amplification of reference genes found in all nucleated cells. Repertoire TCRs were annotated as SARS-CoV-2-specific when V gene, CDR3 amino acid sequence and J gene were exactly matched to a known reactive TCR set. The reference SARS-CoV-2 TCR set was obtained from MIRA and was filtered for enrichment in COVID-19-positive ImmuneCODE repertoires, whereby public or cross-reactive TCRs were removed. Drawing on the MIRA antigens, annotated TCRs were analysed further at the level of specific ORF or position within ORF. Breadth was defined as annotated unique rearrangements over total unique productive rearrangements; depth was the summed frequency of those rearrangements. TCR breadth was compared between groups using two-sided Wilcoxon rank-sum tests. What TCRdb holds here is the immuneACCESS table cut down to in-frame rearrangements. Part of the clones is not present; checked against another copy, under half of the missing clones reflect an unresolved V gene, and the others are unexplained. Clone size and the V and J calls come from that table; the DNA yielded D and trimming. Counted in this sample were about 350,000 clones; 70% to 90% of them appeared once. Approximately 3.5% of the sample rests with the top ten.

Germline trimming: 4 bases from V, 6 bases from J; junction bases outside gene matches: 12. From its cysteine to its phenylalanine, the CDR3 spans 15 amino acids. Kept here is only the CDR3 DNA, which spans 45 bases and is read in frame from base 1. From a lookup of the germline V gene, CDR1 and CDR2 are SGHDN and FVKESK. The V gene is TRBV14 and the J gene is TRBJ2-7, with TRBD1 matching 7 junction bases. This clonotype originated in a person aged 18-60 years who received the Ad26.COV2.S COVID-19 vaccine or a placebo. The source material was peripheral blood, sampled in a trial of Ad26.COV2.S vaccine versus placebo. The DNA sequence is as follows: TGTGCCAGCAGCCTAACCGGGACAGTCTCTCGCGAGCAGTACTTC. It codes for CASSLTGTVSREQYF.